The 7 T cell receptor beta chains below all came from one sample that was sequenced in a study of T cells in Graves' hyperthyroidism and ophthalmopathy. TCR beta CDR3 regions were amplified from RNA. First-round RT-PCR of the TCR CDR3 relied on the HTBI primer set. TCRdb called the multiplex PCR reads again in MiXCR, with one record for every CDR3 protein. The sample yields some 740,000 distinct CDR3 sequences, 14% seen once. Sequencing input: blood. The source of these receptors is a woman aged 18-30 years with Graves' hyperthyroidism.

V usage is TRBV30 and J usage is TRBJ1-2; no reliable D call. From germline, CDR1 is GTSNPN and CDR2 SVGIG (reference sequence). The CDR3 is 11 amino acids. Trimming took 7 bases from V and 8 from J, leaving 14 bases between them. The CDR3 spells CASTGRRGYTF. CDR3 coding DNA: TGTGCCTCCACCGGAAGGAGGGGCTACACCTTC.

This clonotype appeared many times. V gene TRBV29-1 combines with J gene TRBJ2-7, with a tentative D call TRBD1 (5 bases). V lost 4 bases to trimming and J lost 1 base, with 23 bases between them. Germline V gene lookup returns CDR1 SQVTM and CDR2 ANQGSEA. The CDR3 length is 17 residues. The CDR3 sequence is CSVAWGVVAATSYEQYF. The CDR3 DNA reads TGCAGCGTTGCCTGGGGCGTGGTGGCAGCAACATCCTACGAGCAGTACTTC.

The V gene is TRBV3-1, the J gene TRBJ2-4; 13 bases line up with TRBD2. CDR3 length: 16 amino acids. The J segment lost 10 bases and the V segment lost 4 bases, leaving 10 bases of the junction unmatched. Germline V lookup: CDR1 LGHDT, CDR2 YNNKEL (reference sequence). The CDR3 DNA reads TGTGCCAGCAGCCCTCGGACTAGCGGGAGTTTTCGGATTCAGTACTTC. This gives the protein CASSPRTSGSFRIQYF.

Only a few counts were recorded for this clonotype. V and J are TRBV12-3 or TRBV12-4 and TRBJ2-2, with D perhaps TRBD2 (6 bases). V was clipped by 3 bases and J by 3 bases, with 14 bases between them. The length of the CDR3 is 16 residues. DNA of the CDR3: TGTGCCAGCAGTTTCGGAGGGGCGCAGGACACCGGGGAGCTGTTTTTT. Translated: CASSFGGAQDTGELFF.

This clonotype was detected ten times or more. The CDR3 sequence is CASSVKDSRGKNTEAFF. CDR3 bases: TGTGCCAGCAGCGTAAAGGACAGCAGGGGTAAGAACACTGAAGCTTTCTTT. The J gene is TRBJ1-1, the V gene TRBV7-9, with TRBD1 as a possible D gene (6 bases). Germline V gene lookup returns CDR1 SEHNR and CDR2 FQNEAQ (reference sequence). V was shortened by 5 bases and J by 1 base, with 20 bases between the two germline ends. This CDR3 is 17 amino acids long.

This clonotype appeared many times. V is TRBV6-1 and J is TRBJ2-1, with D uncertain. The V gene's germline CDR1 is MNHNS and CDR2 SASEGT. The CDR3 runs 15 residues. Trimming stripped 6 bases from V and 9 bases from J, with 21 bases between. For the CDR3, the DNA is TGTGCCAGCAGGCGGTTGCTAGTGGGCTTTGGTGAGCAGTTCTTC. Protein product: CASRRLLVGFGEQFF.

This clonotype was detected many times. CDR3 bases: TGTGCCAGCACCCCCGGGCTCGGGGGGAACACTGAAGCTTTCTTT. Protein: CASTPGLGGNTEAFF. The gene calls are TRBV7-2 and TRBJ1-1, with D perhaps TRBD1 (5 bases). Looked up from germline, CDR1 is SGHTA and CDR2 is FQGNSA. The CDR3 covers 15 residues. V lost 7 bases to trimming and J lost 1 base, with 16 bases between them.